Given below is one T cell receptor beta chain in context. This specimen belongs to a study of lymphopenia after photon versus proton radiotherapy. Assay: immunoSEQ multiplex PCR; the TCRdb copy retains only in-frame clones and omits some. Among 150,000 to 200,000 clones listed, around 85% were seen once. The clonotype was recovered from a middle-aged man with gastric cancer. The source material was peripheral blood, sampled from a patient treated with photon-based radiotherapy.

CDR3 DNA: TGTGCCTCTACAGGGGGCGACTATGGCTACACCTTC. This encodes CASTGGDYGYTF. This sequence joins TRBV30 and TRBJ1-2, with 9 nucleotides matching TRBD1. V gave up 7 bases and J gave up 3 bases; unmatched junction bases: 3. CDR1 is GTSNPN and CDR2 is SVGIG in the germline V gene (reference sequence). This CDR3 spans 12 amino acids.